This paragraph covers one T cell receptor beta chain sequence. This sample stems from a study of blood T cell repertoires in COVID-19. Study-wide context: The study drew acute and convalescent COVID-19 samples from the United States, Italy and Spain.

Only in-frame clones appear in the TCRdb table, and some are missing; sequencing was by immunoSEQ multiplex PCR. The table includes 450,000 or so clones, around 91% detected once. The sequence came from a man aged 18 to 29 who had recovered from COVID-19. Sequences were obtained from PBMCs or T cells enriched from blood (not recorded which).

CDR3 DNA sequence: TGCGCCAGCAGCCCAAGCGCCAGTTTAGGTTATGGCTACACCTTC. Residues: CASSPSASLGYGYTF. The V call is TRBV4-1, the J call TRBJ1-2; D is unclear. The germline V and J ends were trimmed by 4 bases and 5 bases, with 17 bases remaining between them. Germline V lookup: CDR1 MGHRA, CDR2 YSYEKL. The CDR3 contains 15 residues.